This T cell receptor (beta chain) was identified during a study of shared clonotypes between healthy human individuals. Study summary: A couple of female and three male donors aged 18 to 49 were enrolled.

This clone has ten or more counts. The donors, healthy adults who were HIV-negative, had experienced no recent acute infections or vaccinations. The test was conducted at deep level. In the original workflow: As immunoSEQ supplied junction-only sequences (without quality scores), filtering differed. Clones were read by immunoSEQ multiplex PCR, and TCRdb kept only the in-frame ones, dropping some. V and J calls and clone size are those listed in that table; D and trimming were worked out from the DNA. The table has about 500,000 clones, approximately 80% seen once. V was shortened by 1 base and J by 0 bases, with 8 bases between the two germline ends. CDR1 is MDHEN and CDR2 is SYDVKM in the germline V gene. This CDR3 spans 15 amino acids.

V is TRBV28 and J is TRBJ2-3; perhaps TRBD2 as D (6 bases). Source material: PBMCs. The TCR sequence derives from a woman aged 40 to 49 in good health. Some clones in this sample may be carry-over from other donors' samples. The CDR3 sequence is CASSLSGLSTDTQYF. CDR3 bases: TGTGCCAGCAGTTTATCGGGACTGAGCACAGATACGCAGTATTTT.